Sequencing of this T cell receptor (beta chain) was carried out in a study of cytomegalovirus exposure and HLA in healthy donors. Study observations and caveats: A later analysis reported that several of the most significant clusters appeared to be linked to common viral pathogens, among them Epstein-Barr virus. Beyond CMV serostatus, there was no information to go on about immune exposure. The classifier, whose performance was assessed in both the original and validation cohorts, reportedly diagnosed cytomegalovirus status with high specificity and sensitivity.

CDR3 length: 11 residues. Germline-derived CDR1 and CDR2 are GTSNPN and SVGIG (reference sequence). The V end was cut by 8 bases, the J end by 4 bases, with 11 bases between. As to this clone: Its antigen is currently unknown.

PCR used 60 Vbeta primers and 13 Jbeta primers. Clones were read by immunoSEQ multiplex PCR, and TCRdb kept only the in-frame ones, dropping some. The sample yields 150,000 to 200,000 clones, around four fifths seen once. This clonotype was obtained from a man between 45 and 60 years old in good health and CMV-seropositive. The specimen sequenced was PBMCs. This chain connects TRBV30 to TRBJ1-2; D is unclear. The CDR3 loop reads CALRPLYGYTF. The CDR3 nucleotides read TGTGCCCTGAGGCCTCTCTATGGCTACACCTTC.